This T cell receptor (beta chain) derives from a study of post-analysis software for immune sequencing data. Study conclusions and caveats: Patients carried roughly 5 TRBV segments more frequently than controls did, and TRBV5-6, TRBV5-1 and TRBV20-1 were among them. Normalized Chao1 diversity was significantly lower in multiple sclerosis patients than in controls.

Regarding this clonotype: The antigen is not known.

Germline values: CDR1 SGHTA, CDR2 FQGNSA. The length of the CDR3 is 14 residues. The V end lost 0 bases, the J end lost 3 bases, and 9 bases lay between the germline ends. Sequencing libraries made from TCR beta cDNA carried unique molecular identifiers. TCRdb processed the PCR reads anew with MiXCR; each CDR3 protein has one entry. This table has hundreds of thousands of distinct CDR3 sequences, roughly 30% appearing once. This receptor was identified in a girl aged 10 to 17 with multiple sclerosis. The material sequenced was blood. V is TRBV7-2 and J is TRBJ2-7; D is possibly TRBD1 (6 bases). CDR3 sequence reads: CASSLAGALYEQYF. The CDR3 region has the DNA TGTGCCAGCAGCTTAGCGGGGGCCCTCTACGAGCAGTACTTC.